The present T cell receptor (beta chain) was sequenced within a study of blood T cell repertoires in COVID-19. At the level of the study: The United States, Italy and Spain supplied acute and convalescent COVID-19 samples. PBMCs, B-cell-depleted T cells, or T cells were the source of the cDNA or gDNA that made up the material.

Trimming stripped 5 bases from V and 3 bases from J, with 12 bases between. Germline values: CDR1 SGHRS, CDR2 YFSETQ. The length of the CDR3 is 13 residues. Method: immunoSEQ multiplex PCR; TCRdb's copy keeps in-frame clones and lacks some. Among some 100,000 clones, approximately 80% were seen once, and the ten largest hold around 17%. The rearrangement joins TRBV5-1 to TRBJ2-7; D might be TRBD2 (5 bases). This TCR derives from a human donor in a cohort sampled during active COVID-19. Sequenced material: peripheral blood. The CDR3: CASSGSGLYEQYF. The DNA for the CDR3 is TGCGCCAGCAGTGGCTCCGGACTCTACGAGCAGTACTTC.